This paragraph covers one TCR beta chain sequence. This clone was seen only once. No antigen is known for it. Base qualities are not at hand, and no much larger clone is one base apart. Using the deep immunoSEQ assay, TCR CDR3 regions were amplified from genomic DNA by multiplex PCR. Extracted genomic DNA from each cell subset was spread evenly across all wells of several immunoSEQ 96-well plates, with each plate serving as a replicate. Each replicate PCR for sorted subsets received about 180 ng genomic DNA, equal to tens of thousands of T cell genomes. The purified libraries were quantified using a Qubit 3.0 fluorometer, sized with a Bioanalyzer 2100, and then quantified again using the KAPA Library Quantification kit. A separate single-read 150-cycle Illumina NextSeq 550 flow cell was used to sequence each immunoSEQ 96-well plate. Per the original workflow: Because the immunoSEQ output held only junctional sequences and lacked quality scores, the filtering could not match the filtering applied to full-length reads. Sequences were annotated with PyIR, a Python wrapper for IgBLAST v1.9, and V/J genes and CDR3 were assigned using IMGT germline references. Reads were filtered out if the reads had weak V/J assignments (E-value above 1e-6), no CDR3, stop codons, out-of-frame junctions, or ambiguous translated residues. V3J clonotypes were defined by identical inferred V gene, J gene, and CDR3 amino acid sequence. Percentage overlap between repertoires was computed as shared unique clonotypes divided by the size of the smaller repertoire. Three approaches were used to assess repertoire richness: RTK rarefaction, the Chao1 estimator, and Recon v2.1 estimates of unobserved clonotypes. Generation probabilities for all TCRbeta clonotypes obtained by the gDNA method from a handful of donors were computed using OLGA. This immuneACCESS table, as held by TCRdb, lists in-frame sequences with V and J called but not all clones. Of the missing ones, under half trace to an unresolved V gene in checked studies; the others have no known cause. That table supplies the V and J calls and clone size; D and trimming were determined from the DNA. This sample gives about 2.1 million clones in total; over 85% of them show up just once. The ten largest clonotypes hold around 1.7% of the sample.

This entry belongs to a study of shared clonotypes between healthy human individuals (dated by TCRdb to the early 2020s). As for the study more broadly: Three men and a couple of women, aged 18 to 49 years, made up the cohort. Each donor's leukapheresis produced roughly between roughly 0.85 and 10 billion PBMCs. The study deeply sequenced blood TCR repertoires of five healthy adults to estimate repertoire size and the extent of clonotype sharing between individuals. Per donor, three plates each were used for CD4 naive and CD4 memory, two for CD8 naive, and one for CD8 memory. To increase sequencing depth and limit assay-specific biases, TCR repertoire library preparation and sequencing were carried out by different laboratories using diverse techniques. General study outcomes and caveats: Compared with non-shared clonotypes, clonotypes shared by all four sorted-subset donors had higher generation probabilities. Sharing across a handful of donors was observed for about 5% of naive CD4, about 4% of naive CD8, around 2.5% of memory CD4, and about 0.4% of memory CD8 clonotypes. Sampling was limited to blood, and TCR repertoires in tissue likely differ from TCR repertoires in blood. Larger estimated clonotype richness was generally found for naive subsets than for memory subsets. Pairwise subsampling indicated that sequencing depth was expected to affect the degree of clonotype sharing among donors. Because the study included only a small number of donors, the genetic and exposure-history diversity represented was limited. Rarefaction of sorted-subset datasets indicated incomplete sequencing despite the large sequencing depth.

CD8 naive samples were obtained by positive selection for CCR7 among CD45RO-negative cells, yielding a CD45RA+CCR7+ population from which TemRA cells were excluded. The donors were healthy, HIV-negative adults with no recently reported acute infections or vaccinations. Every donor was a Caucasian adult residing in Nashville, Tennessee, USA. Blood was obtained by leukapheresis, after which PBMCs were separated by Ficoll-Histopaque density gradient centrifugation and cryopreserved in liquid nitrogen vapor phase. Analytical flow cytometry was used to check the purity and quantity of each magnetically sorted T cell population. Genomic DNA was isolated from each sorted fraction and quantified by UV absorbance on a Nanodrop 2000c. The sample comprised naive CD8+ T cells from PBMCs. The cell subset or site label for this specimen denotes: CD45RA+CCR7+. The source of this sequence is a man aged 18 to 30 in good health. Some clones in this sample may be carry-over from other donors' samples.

The sequenced DNA: TGTGCCACCAGCAGAGATAGACCGGACGGCACCTGGGACGAGCAGTACTTC. This yields the protein CATSRDRPDGTWDEQYF. This receptor chain uses TRBV15 and TRBJ2-7, with the D gene call left open. V loses 0 bases of germline sequence and J loses 5 bases, and the interval between the two ends is 20 bases. The cysteine opens and the phenylalanine closes a CDR3 of 17 amino acids. CDR3 DNA is the only sequence kept; it has 51 bases, read in frame from the first base. The germline V gene encodes CDR1 LNHNV and CDR2 YYDKDF (reference sequence).